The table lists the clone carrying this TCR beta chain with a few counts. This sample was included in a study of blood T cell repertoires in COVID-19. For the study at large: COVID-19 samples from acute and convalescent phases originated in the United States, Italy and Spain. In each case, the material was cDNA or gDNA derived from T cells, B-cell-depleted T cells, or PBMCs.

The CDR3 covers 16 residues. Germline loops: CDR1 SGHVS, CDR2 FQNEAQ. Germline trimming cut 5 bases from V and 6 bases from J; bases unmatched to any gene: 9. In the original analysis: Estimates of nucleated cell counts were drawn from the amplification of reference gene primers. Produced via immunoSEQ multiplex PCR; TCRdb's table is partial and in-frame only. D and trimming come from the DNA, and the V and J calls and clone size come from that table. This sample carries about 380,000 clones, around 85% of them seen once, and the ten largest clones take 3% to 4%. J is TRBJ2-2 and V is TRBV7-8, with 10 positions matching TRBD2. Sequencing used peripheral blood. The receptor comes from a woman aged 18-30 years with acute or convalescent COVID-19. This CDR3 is CASSISSGGQPGELFF. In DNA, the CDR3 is TGTGCCAGCAGCATTTCTAGCGGGGGCCAGCCCGGGGAGCTGTTTTTT.